These T cell receptor beta chains were read from a single sample in a study of blood T cell repertoires in COVID-19. The repertoire was sequenced with immunoSEQ multiplex PCR; TCRdb's copy has only in-frame clones and lacks some. Of a few hundred thousand clones detected, roughly 89% appear once; the ten largest clones hold approximately 3.7%. Sample: PBMCs or T cells enriched from blood (not recorded which). All receptors derive from a woman in her twenties or thirties who had recovered from COVID-19. CDR3s include the opening cysteine and the closing phenylalanine or tryptophan.

j_call: TRBJ1-3
v_call: TRBV27
cdr3_aa: CASSSSSGNTIYF

j_call: TRBJ2-7
v_call: TRBV4-3
cdr3_aa: CASSLQVDPTSSEQYF

j_call: TRBJ2-7
v_call: TRBV28
cdr3_aa: CASSPSGQGSYEQYF

j_call: TRBJ1-2
v_call: TRBV28
cdr3_aa: CASRPRYRGHGYTF

j_call: TRBJ1-3
v_call: TRBV18
cdr3_aa: CASSLRTDSGNTIYF

j_call: TRBJ1-1
v_call: TRBV9
cdr3_aa: CASSVWALGTEAFF

j_call: TRBJ2-7
v_call: TRBV7-9
cdr3_aa: CASSSTPGQGTEQYF

j_call: TRBJ1-1
v_call: TRBV19
cdr3_aa: CASSRRGNTEAFF

j_call: TRBJ2-7
v_call: TRBV2
cdr3_aa: CASYLSYYEQYF

j_call: TRBJ2-7
v_call: TRBV6-5
cdr3_aa: CASSRQGSSYEQYF

j_call: TRBJ2-5
v_call: TRBV7-2
cdr3_aa: CASSLNKVGRQETQYF

j_call: TRBJ1-2
v_call: TRBV19
cdr3_aa: CASSTGQGIGYTF

j_call: TRBJ2-7
v_call: TRBV6-5
cdr3_aa: CASSQDRVYEQYF

j_call: TRBJ1-3
v_call: TRBV15
cdr3_aa: CATSREVAGSGNTIYF

j_call: TRBJ2-1
v_call: TRBV19
cdr3_aa: CASSTGLAGGLYEQFF

j_call: TRBJ2-7
v_call: TRBV18
cdr3_aa: CASSPEPFSGRVYEQYF

j_call: TRBJ2-7
v_call: TRBV11-3
cdr3_aa: CASSDGVGGYEQYF

j_call: TRBJ1-1
v_call: TRBV7-3
cdr3_aa: CASSLGGGQIEAFF

j_call: TRBJ1-1
v_call: TRBV29-1
cdr3_aa: CSVWSVEAFF

j_call: TRBJ1-1
v_call: TRBV7-2
cdr3_aa: CASSLTDTEAFF

j_call: TRBJ1-6
v_call: TRBV5-6
cdr3_aa: CASNPLGDRASPLHF

j_call: TRBJ2-1
v_call: TRBV5-1
cdr3_aa: CASSPPREGSYNEQFF

j_call: TRBJ2-5
v_call: TRBV10-3
cdr3_aa: CAISESTLQFQKYQETQYF

j_call: TRBJ1-2
v_call: TRBV9
cdr3_aa: CASSVGTGGNDGYTF

j_call: TRBJ1-1
v_call: TRBV19
cdr3_aa: CASSTRAPAGTEAFF

j_call: TRBJ1-1
v_call: TRBV29-1
cdr3_aa: CSVGPGRGTEAFF

j_call: TRBJ2-7
v_call: TRBV9
cdr3_aa: CASSVVGEGPYEQYF

j_call: TRBJ1-6
v_call: TRBV14
cdr3_aa: CASSQLQGSPLHF

j_call: TRBJ2-5
v_call: TRBV7-2
cdr3_aa: CASSHPERGRDETQYF

j_call: TRBJ2-7
v_call: TRBV28
cdr3_aa: CASSLADRMTSYEQYF

j_call: TRBJ2-5
v_call: TRBV28
cdr3_aa: CASSLPRTAQETQYF

j_call: TRBJ2-1
v_call: TRBV11-2
cdr3_aa: CASSLDSTDEQFF

j_call: TRBJ1-5
v_call: TRBV14
cdr3_aa: CASSQGGQPYSNQPQHF

j_call: TRBJ1-1
v_call: TRBV29-1
cdr3_aa: CSASGGYTEAFF

j_call: TRBJ2-1
v_call: TRBV7-3
cdr3_aa: CASSSLLRNEQFF

j_call: TRBJ1-1
v_call: TRBV18
cdr3_aa: CASSPSGTGGRRGAFF

j_call: TRBJ1-2
v_call: TRBV28
cdr3_aa: CASSLVGTDTNYGYTF

j_call: TRBJ1-2
v_call: TRBV20-1
cdr3_aa: CSAKPYDYTF

j_call: TRBJ1-2
v_call: TRBV5-1
cdr3_aa: CASSAPGQGPVLTF

j_call: TRBJ1-1
v_call: TRBV30
cdr3_aa: CAWTRDRSEAFF

j_call: TRBJ1-2
v_call: TRBV6-5
cdr3_aa: CASSYSGALFSYTF

j_call: TRBJ1-5
v_call: TRBV10-1
cdr3_aa: CASSEDRGRFQPQHF

j_call: TRBJ1-5
v_call: TRBV29-1
cdr3_aa: CSVEGQEGQPQHF

j_call: TRBJ1-3
v_call: TRBV28
cdr3_aa: CASSLRLGTAGNTIYF

j_call: TRBJ2-1
v_call: TRBV7-9
cdr3_aa: CASSLWVGGRLSYNEQFF

j_call: TRBJ2-6
v_call: TRBV5-1
cdr3_aa: CASSLEGATGANVLTF

j_call: TRBJ1-6
v_call: TRBV28
cdr3_aa: CASSLSVSPLHF

j_call: TRBJ2-7
v_call: TRBV6-2/TRBV6-3
cdr3_aa: CASSSPAGNLYEQYF